The clone carrying this T cell receptor (beta chain) was observed many times. What it binds is unknown. MiXCR, run by TCRdb on the multiplex PCR reads, gives a single entry per CDR3 protein. There are under 110,000 distinct CDR3 sequences in the sample; about 30% occur only once, and 4.5% to 7% lies in the top ten. Trimming at V came to 6 bases and at J to 4 bases, leaving 4 bases not matched to a gene. Germline V lookup: CDR1 MNHNY, CDR2 SVGAGI (reference sequence). The CDR3 has 14 amino acids. Samples came from axillary lymph nodes draining the breast cancer. This sample is part of a study of breast tumors, draining lymph nodes, adjacent tissues. Study-level findings and limits: Findings are consistent with lymph node origin and intratumoral expansion of most tumor T cells.

Sequencing was done on a sample of axillary lymph node tissue. This chain uses TRBV6-6 with TRBJ2-7; 12 bases align to TRBD2. The receptor was isolated from a female donor with breast cancer. Some clones in this sample may be carry-over from other donors' samples. The DNA of the CDR3 is TGTGCCAGCAGACTGACTAGCGGGAGTTACGAGCAGTACTTC. Translated, it gives CASRLTSGSYEQYF.